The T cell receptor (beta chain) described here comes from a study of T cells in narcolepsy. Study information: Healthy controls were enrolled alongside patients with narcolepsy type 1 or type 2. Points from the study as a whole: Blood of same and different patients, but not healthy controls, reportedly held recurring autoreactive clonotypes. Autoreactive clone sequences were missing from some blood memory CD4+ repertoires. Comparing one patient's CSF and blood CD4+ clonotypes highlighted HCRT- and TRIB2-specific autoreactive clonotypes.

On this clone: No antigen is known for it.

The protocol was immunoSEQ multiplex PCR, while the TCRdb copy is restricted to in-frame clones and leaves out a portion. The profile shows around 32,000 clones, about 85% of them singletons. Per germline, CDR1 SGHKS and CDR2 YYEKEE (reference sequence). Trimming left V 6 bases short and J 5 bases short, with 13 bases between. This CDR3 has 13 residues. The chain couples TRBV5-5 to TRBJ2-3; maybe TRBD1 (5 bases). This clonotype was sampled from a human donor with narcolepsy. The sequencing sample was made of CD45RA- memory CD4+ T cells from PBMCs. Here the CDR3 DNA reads TGTGCCAGCAACCAGCTCCAGGGAGATACGCAGTATTTT. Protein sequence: CASNQLQGDTQYF.